This is a list of T cell receptor beta chains from one sample in a study of T-cell reconstitution after alpha-beta-depleted transplantation in children. In TCRdb, the PCR reads were re-called with MiXCR into one record per CDR3 protein. The sample shows approximately 210,000 distinct CDR3 sequences, approximately 14% of them seen only once. Sample: PBMCs from the stem cell graft donor, taken from the stem cell graft. These receptor sequences come from a human donor who donated a stem cell graft to a child with acute lymphoblastic leukemia. Each CDR3 is given with its conserved first and last residue. The D gene is left open where the match is weak. A clone size is listed for some rows: how often the clone was seen (once, few, many), or a class if it is expanded.

clone size: -
J gene: TRBJ1-6
V gene: TRBV7-6
CDR3 length: 16
D gene: TRBD1
CDR3 DNA: TGTGCCAGCAGCTCCCGCCGACAGGGTTTTAATTCACCCCTCCACTTT
CDR3 protein: CASSSRRQGFNSPLHF

clone size: many
J gene: TRBJ2-7
V gene: TRBV5-1
CDR3 length: 14
D gene: -
CDR3 DNA: TGCGCCAGCAGCTTGGGGGGTCAGGACTACGAGCAGTACTTC
CDR3 protein: CASSLGGQDYEQYF

clone size: many
J gene: TRBJ2-5
V gene: TRBV5-1
CDR3 length: 13
D gene: -
CDR3 DNA: TGCGCCAGCAGCTGGGGCCCGAGGGAGACCCAGTACTTC
CDR3 protein: CASSWGPRETQYF

clone size: many
J gene: TRBJ2-2
V gene: TRBV5-1
CDR3 length: 13
D gene: -
CDR3 DNA: TGCGCCAGCAGCTTGGATAGGGCCGGGGAGCTGTTTTTT
CDR3 protein: CASSLDRAGELFF

clone size: many
J gene: TRBJ2-1
V gene: TRBV5-1
CDR3 length: 15
D gene: -
CDR3 DNA: TGCGCCAGCAGCTTGGTCCTCTCAACGGCCAATGAGCAGTTCTTC
CDR3 protein: CASSLVLSTANEQFF

clone size: many
J gene: TRBJ2-5
V gene: TRBV10-3
CDR3 length: 18
D gene: TRBD2
CDR3 DNA: TGTGCCACGGTGCCCGCGGTGGGTAGCGGGAGAGGGGGAGAGACCCAGTACTTC
CDR3 protein: CATVPAVGSGRGGETQYF

clone size: few
J gene: TRBJ1-1
V gene: TRBV5-6
CDR3 length: 14
D gene: -
CDR3 DNA: TGTGCCAGCAGCTTGTACAGGCAGGAGATTGAAGCTTTCTTT
CDR3 protein: CASSLYRQEIEAFF

clone size: many
J gene: TRBJ2-2
V gene: TRBV7-8
CDR3 length: 14
D gene: -
CDR3 DNA: TGTGCCAGCAGCTCCTCAGGGGTGCCCGGGGAGCTGTTTTTT
CDR3 protein: CASSSSGVPGELFF

clone size: many
J gene: TRBJ2-7
V gene: TRBV12-3/TRBV12-4
CDR3 length: 14
D gene: -
CDR3 DNA: TGTGCCAGCAGTTACCGGGACACAGGCTACGAGCAGTACTTC
CDR3 protein: CASSYRDTGYEQYF

clone size: -
J gene: TRBJ1-1
V gene: TRBV25-1
CDR3 length: 15
D gene: -
CDR3 DNA: TGTGCCAGCACGAAACAGGCAGGGAGGAACACTGAAGCTTTCTTT
CDR3 protein: CASTKQAGRNTEAFF